The 24 T cell receptor beta chains in this list originate from one sample, sequenced in a study of T cells after yellow fever vaccination (dated by TCRdb to 2018 to 2020). The library was produced with 5' RACE. Sequencing used an Illumina HiSeq 2500. Starting from the raw public reads, TCRdb applied fastp trimming at Q25, assembled clones with MiXCR and retained in-frame beta chains. Each CDR3 protein appears once, grouped with its most common genes and DNA. The sample has 200,000 to 300,000 distinct CDR3 sequences on record, over 10% of them singletons. Roughly 0.5% of the sample is taken by the ten largest. What this sample's treatment or condition label stands for: live attenuated yellow fever vaccine strain. The specimen comprised CD4+ T cells sorted from PBMCs, sampled 45 days after the yellow fever booster vaccination. The receptors stem from a man aged 25 to 40 who received the YFV17D yellow fever vaccine.

This clonotype turned up a few times. The chain employs TRBV12-3 or TRBV12-4 and TRBJ2-1; D may be TRBD2 (5 bases). CDR3 length: 15 amino acids. Trimming stripped 2 bases from V and 0 bases from J, with 8 bases between. CDR3 nucleotides: TGTGCCAGCAGTTTAAGGGAGACCTCCTACAATGAGCAGTTCTTC. This gives the protein CASSLRETSYNEQFF.

This clonotype was observed a handful of times. The chain links TRBV20-1 to TRBJ2-1; 8 bases map to TRBD2. Germline loops: CDR1 DFQATT, CDR2 SNEGSKA (reference sequence). The CDR3 has 13 amino acids. CDR3 nucleotide sequence: TGCAGCACCCCCGACGGGAGGGGGGGGGAGCAGTTCTTC. It is translated as CSTPDGRGGEQFF.

The gene calls are TRBV5-1 and TRBJ2-4; D is unresolved. Germline V gives CDR1 SGHRS, CDR2 YFSETQ. The CDR3 consists of 13 residues. Trimming pared 5 bases from V and 3 bases from J, leaving 9 bases between. In DNA form, the CDR3 reads TGCGCCAGCAGAGCCGTAAACAAAAACATTCAGTACTTC. As protein: CASRAVNKNIQYF.

This clonotype was observed a handful of times. The chain has TRBV29-1 and TRBJ2-5; D is undetermined. Trimming cost V 0 bases and J 7 bases, with 6 bases left between them. The CDR3 has 11 residues. CDR1 is SQVTM, CDR2 ANQGSEA, per germline. The CDR3 sequence: CSVEDLGTQYF. CDR3 nucleotides: TGCAGCGTTGAAGATTTGGGGACCCAGTACTTC.

This clonotype appeared a few times. This rearrangement joins TRBV12-3 or TRBV12-4 to TRBJ2-1, with TRBD2 matching 8 bases. The CDR3 covers 14 residues. The V and J ends lost 3 bases and 6 bases, in that order; junction bases with no gene match: 4. CDR3 nucleotides: TGTGCCAGCAGTTTTGCGGGGGGCGGCAATGAGCAGTTCTTC. Protein product: CASSFAGGGNEQFF.

In this sample, this clonotype turned up a few times. This chain joins TRBV27 and TRBJ2-7; 10 bases fit TRBD2. The CDR3 is 15 amino acids. Germline loops: CDR1 MNHEY, CDR2 SMNVEV (reference sequence). The ends lost 2 bases at V and 5 bases at J; junction bases unmatched: 6. The CDR3 DNA follows: TGTGCCAGCAGTTTAAGGCTAGCGGGAGTCAACGAGCAGTACTTC. This translates into CASSLRLAGVNEQYF.

The chain has TRBV5-1 and TRBJ2-5; tentative D call: TRBD2 (5 bases). Between the trimmed V and J ends, which lost 7 bases and 1 base, there was a span of 11 bases. This CDR3 is 13 amino acids long. Germline CDR1 reads SGHRS; CDR2 reads YFSETQ. CDR3 bases: TGCGCCAGCTGGGGAGCGGCCCAAGAGACCCAGTACTTC. Translation gives CASWGAAQETQYF.

As to this clonotype: The junction shows a germline mismatch at one end, possibly a read error. The J gene is TRBJ2-5, the V gene TRBV6-1; D uncertain. CDR3 length: 14 residues. Germline lookup yields CDR1 MNHNS and CDR2 SASEGT. CDR3 sequence (DNA): TGTGTCAGCAGAGACGCGCAGGCCGTCAGGACCCAGTACTTC. This gives the protein CVSRDAQAVRTQYF.

This clonotype was found many times. The rearrangement uses TRBV7-3 and TRBJ2-5; D is uncertain. The germline gives CDR1 SGHTA, CDR2 FQGTGA. V lost 5 bases and J 3 bases, leaving 10 bases between the germline ends. The CDR3 contains 13 residues. Here the CDR3 DNA reads TGTGCCAGCAGCAACGGACGGGAAGAGACCCAGTACTTC. Amino acids: CASSNGREETQYF.

This clonotype has just a few counts. The chain is built from TRBV7-2 and TRBJ2-5, with D perhaps matching TRBD2 (5 bases). This CDR3 has 13 amino acids. Germline CDR1 is SGHTA and CDR2 is FQGNSA. Trimming removed 6 bases from V and 2 bases from J, with 10 bases in between. DNA for the CDR3: TGTGCCAGCAGGAATACGGGGCAAGAGACCCAGTACTTC. Protein product: CASRNTGQETQYF. Filled out from reference TRBV7-2 and TRBJ2-5, the complete variable domain reads GAGVSQSPSNKVTEKGKDVELRCDPISGHTALYWYRQSLGQGLEFLIYFQGNSAPDKSGLPSDRFSAERTGGSVSTLTIQRTQQEDSAVYLCASRNTGQETQYFGPGTRLLVL.

This chain joins TRBV7-2 and TRBJ2-1; TRBD2 might be the D (5 bases). The CDR3 covers 14 residues. V was trimmed by 3 bases and J by 6 bases, leaving 12 bases between them. CDR1 SGHTA and CDR2 FQGNSA come from the germline V gene. This chain's CDR3 is CASSFQTRANEQFF. In DNA, the CDR3 is TGTGCCAGCAGCTTTCAAACTAGGGCCAATGAGCAGTTCTTC.

The sample holds a few counts of this clonotype. V usage is TRBV29-1 and J usage is TRBJ2-2; 9 bases match TRBD2. The ends lost 7 bases at V and 2 bases at J; junction bases unmatched: 5. The CDR3 consists of 14 residues. Per the germline V gene, CDR1 is SQVTM and CDR2 is ANQGSEA. CDR3 sequence: CSARSGSNTGELFF. DNA of the CDR3: TGCAGCGCTCGTAGCGGGAGCAACACCGGGGAGCTGTTTTTT.

In its sample, this clonotype was seen a few times. The gene calls are TRBV20-1 and TRBJ2-7, with TRBD1 as a possible D gene (7 bases). Germline V CDR1 and CDR2: DFQATT, SNEGSKA (reference sequence). CDR3 length: 15 amino acids. The V end lost 6 bases, the J end lost 6 bases, and 24 bases lay between the germline ends. The CDR3 is CSAPGGPTLKSEQYF. The DNA for the CDR3 is TGCAGTGCCCCAGGGGGGCCGACTCTTAAATCCGAGCAGTACTTC.

This clonotype was detected a few times. The V call is TRBV5-8, the J call TRBJ2-1, with TRBD1 matching over 8 bases. Germline V lookup: CDR1 SGHTS, CDR2 YDEGEE. This CDR3 spans 15 amino acids. Trimming removed 1 base from V and 8 bases from J; junction bases left unmatched: 8. CDR3 nucleotide sequence: TGTGCCAGCAGCTTGCCAGGGGGCGCTGGGTATGAGCAGTTCTTC. This gives the protein CASSLPGGAGYEQFF.

This clonotype occurred a few times. The V call is TRBV30, the J call TRBJ1-5; D gene unclear. This CDR3 spans 13 amino acids. Germline loops: CDR1 GTSNPN, CDR2 SVGIG (reference sequence). V dropped 0 bases and J dropped 14 bases, with 17 bases sitting between them. CDR3 protein: CAWSVPGPAPKHF. Written as DNA, the CDR3 is TGTGCCTGGAGTGTCCCCGGTCCTGCACCCAAGCATTTT.

This sequence joins TRBV7-2 and TRBJ2-7; D is perhaps TRBD2 (6 bases). This CDR3 is built from 15 residues. The ends were cut back, 3 bases at V and 2 bases at J, with 14 bases in the middle. Germline V gene data show CDR1 as SGHTA and CDR2 as FQGNSA. The CDR3 region has the DNA TGTGCCAGCAGCTTCGATTCTAGCGCACCCTACGAGCAGTACTTC. As protein: CASSFDSSAPYEQYF.

The chain couples TRBV5-6 to TRBJ2-2; 13 bases align to TRBD2. The length of the CDR3 is 18 residues. V lost 2 bases, J lost 3 bases, and 7 bases stayed unmatched. From germline, CDR1 is SGHDT and CDR2 YYEEEE. In DNA form, the CDR3 reads TGTGCCAGCAGCTTCCGGACTAGCGGGAGCCGGGACACCGGGGAGCTGTTTTTT. This translates into CASSFRTSGSRDTGELFF.

In DNA, the CDR3 is TGTGCCAGCTCACCGGGAGTGCCGGCGCATTCACCCCTCCACTTT. It translates to CASSPGVPAHSPLHF. The V and J genes are TRBV18 and TRBJ1-6; D unresolved. V lost 3 bases, J lost 8 bases, and 14 bases lay in between. Per the germline V gene, CDR1 is KGHSH and CDR2 is LQKENI. The CDR3 has 15 residues.

The chain recombines TRBV5-4 with TRBJ2-3; D is perhaps TRBD1 or TRBD2 (5 bases each). This CDR3 is built from 15 residues. Germline CDR1 and CDR2: SGHNT and YYREEE (reference sequence). V was shortened by 4 bases and J by 2 bases, with 14 bases between the two germline ends. The DNA of the CDR3 is TGTGCCAGCAGCCCCCGTCGAGGGGTCACAGATACGCAGTATTTT. It translates to CASSPRRGVTDTQYF.

This clonotype was counted between two and nine times. This chain links TRBV7-2 with TRBJ2-5, with D unresolved. V lost 2 bases to trimming and J lost 2 bases, with 6 bases between them. The germline V gene has CDR1 SGHTA and CDR2 FQGNSA. The CDR3 has 13 amino acids. Written as DNA, the CDR3 is TGTGCCAGCAGCTTAAGGATACAAGAGACCCAGTACTTC. Its translation: CASSLRIQETQYF.

V gene TRBV3-1 combines with J gene TRBJ2-7; D gene unclear. This CDR3 is 13 amino acids long. Germline loops: CDR1 LGHDT, CDR2 YNNKEL (reference sequence). The V end lost 0 bases, the J end lost 6 bases, and 9 bases lay between the germline ends. The CDR3 spells CASSQEYLGEQYF. The CDR3 region has the DNA TGTGCCAGCAGCCAAGAATATTTGGGCGAGCAGTACTTC.

This clonotype was recorded a few times. V gene TRBV7-8 combines with J gene TRBJ1-4; D call uncertain. CDR1 and CDR2 (germline): SGHVS, FQNEAQ. The CDR3 spans 15 residues. V lost 5 bases, J lost 7 bases, and 17 bases lay in between. The CDR3 region is CASSLLRLGSEKLFF. The DNA of the CDR3 is TGTGCCAGCAGCCTGTTGCGCTTAGGGAGTGAAAAACTGTTTTTT.

This clonotype was observed a handful of times. The rearrangement uses TRBV7-9 and TRBJ2-7; D remains ambiguous. Germline assignment: CDR1 SEHNR and CDR2 FQNEAQ (reference sequence). Trimming shortened V by 2 bases and J by 2 bases, and 10 bases separated the two germline ends. There are 14 residues in the CDR3. The chain's CDR3 is CASSLPRVPYEQYF. The CDR3, as DNA: TGTGCCAGCAGCTTACCTCGGGTACCCTACGAGCAGTACTTC.

This clonotype was counted only a few times. This rearrangement joins TRBV11-1 to TRBJ2-1, with 10 bases aligning to TRBD2. The CDR3 covers 18 residues. V shed 7 bases and J 1 base; nucleotides not matched to a gene: 13. Germline assignment: CDR1 SGHAT and CDR2 FQDESV (reference sequence). CDR3 coding DNA: TGTGCCAGCACCCCCTCGGTTAGCGGGAGGCGGTCCTACAATGAGCAGTTCTTC. Its protein product is CASTPSVSGRRSYNEQFF.